These T cell receptor beta chains were read from a single sample in a study of cytomegalovirus exposure and HLA in healthy donors. Sequencing used immunoSEQ multiplex PCR; TCRdb keeps in-frame clones, though not all of them. The sample lists just under 95,000 clones; 81% were seen once. Sequencing input: PBMCs. Receptors were obtained from a girl aged 2 to 10 in good health and CMV-seropositive. CDR3s include the opening cysteine and the closing phenylalanine or tryptophan. D genes are given only for firm matches. Only part of the rows carry a size: once, few, many, or a class if the clone is expanded.

D gene	J gene	V gene	clone size	CDR3 protein	CDR3 DNA
TRBD1	TRBJ2-1	TRBV4-3	few	CASSQVDRANNEQFF	TGCGCCAGCAGCCAAGTAGACAGGGCAAACAATGAGCAGTTCTTC
-	TRBJ1-2	TRBV30	-	CAWSGPGGNYGYTF	TGTGCCTGGAGTGGTCCAGGAGGTAACTATGGCTACACCTTC
-	TRBJ1-2	TRBV4-1	-	CASSQDPEGYGYTF	TGCGCCAGCAGCCAAGACCCGGAGGGGTATGGCTACACCTTC
-	TRBJ1-1	TRBV28	few	CASSSPGLVRTEAFF	TGTGCCAGCAGTTCCCCGGGTCTTGTTCGGACTGAAGCTTTCTTT
-	TRBJ2-3	TRBV11-3	-	CASSLPGTDTQYF	TGTGCCAGCAGCTTACCAGGGACAGATACGCAGTATTTT
TRBD2	TRBJ2-2	TRBV5-3	-	CARSFKREDTGELFF	TGTGCCAGAAGCTTTAAGCGGGAGGACACCGGGGAGCTGTTTTTT
TRBD1	TRBJ1-2	TRBV5-6	-	CASSLVGTAYGYTF	TGTGCCAGCAGCTTGGTCGGGACAGCCTATGGCTACACCTTC
-	TRBJ1-2	TRBV9	-	CASSPRREGSYGYTF	TGTGCCAGCAGCCCCCGGAGGGAGGGGAGCTATGGCTACACCTTC
-	TRBJ1-2	TRBV25-1	few	CASSPGLAYGYTF	TGTGCCAGCAGCCCGGGGTTGGCCTATGGCTACACCTTC
TRBD1	TRBJ1-5	TRBV2	-	CASKSSGGDQPQHF	TGTGCCAGCAAATCATCAGGGGGCGATCAGCCCCAGCATTTT
TRBD1	TRBJ2-1	TRBV5-6	-	CASSFDISRDRDYNEQFF	TGTGCCAGCAGCTTCGACATCTCCCGGGACAGGGACTACAATGAGCAGTTCTTC
-	TRBJ1-4	TRBV2	few	CASSEAGGSEKLFF	TGTGCCAGCAGTGAGGCAGGAGGCAGTGAAAAACTGTTTTTT
-	TRBJ1-5	TRBV30	-	CAWSVAGDQPQHF	TGTGCCTGGAGTGTCGCCGGGGATCAGCCCCAGCATTTT
-	TRBJ2-1	TRBV1	-	CTNLPGQPYNNEQFF	TGCACCAACCTACCGGGACAGCCATACAACAATGAGCAGTTCTTC
-	TRBJ1-3	TRBV30	-	CAWSALGAPLSGNTIYF	TGTGCCTGGAGTGCCCTGGGAGCCCCCCTCTCTGGAAACACCATATATTTT
-	TRBJ1-1	TRBV10-3	-	CAINSQEGTFF	TGTGCCATCAACTCCCAGGAGGGAACTTTCTTT
TRBD1	TRBJ1-1	TRBV30	once	CAWRDRVTPTAFF	TGTGCCTGGAGGGACAGGGTGACTCCCACAGCTTTCTTT
-	TRBJ2-7	TRBV2	-	CASKRGTPLGNEQYF	TGTGCCAGCAAACGAGGAACCCCTTTGGGTAACGAGCAGTACTTC
-	TRBJ2-7	TRBV7-9	-	CASSLGSTGAYF	TGTGCCAGCAGCTTAGGTTCGACAGGAGCCTACTTC
-	TRBJ2-7	TRBV7-2	-	CASSLAIASYEQYF	TGTGCCAGCAGCTTAGCAATAGCGTCCTACGAGCAGTACTTC
TRBD2	TRBJ2-7	TRBV2	once	CASSEAGPLAGVSGEQYF	TGTGCCAGCAGTGAAGCGGGCCCCCTAGCGGGAGTAAGCGGAGAGCAGTACTTC
TRBD1	TRBJ1-3	TRBV6-1	-	CASTPTGSGNTIYF	TGTGCCAGCACGCCGACAGGGTCTGGAAACACCATATATTTT
TRBD1	TRBJ2-7	TRBV7-8	-	CASSQQGAGYEQYF	TGTGCCAGCAGCCAACAGGGGGCGGGCTACGAGCAGTACTTC
TRBD2	TRBJ2-7	TRBV6-6	-	CASSWNSGSPTYEQYF	TGTGCCAGCAGTTGGAACAGCGGGAGTCCCACCTACGAGCAGTACTTC